These 12 T cell receptor beta chains came from one sample sequenced in a study of OX40 agonist ivuxolimab in advanced cancers. Here immunoSEQ multiplex PCR was the method, and the copy in TCRdb shows in-frame clones only, minus some. Of about 50,000 clones listed, about 92% are singletons. Sequencing used CD4+ or CD8+ T cells sorted from blood, obtained in a trial of the OX40 agonist ivuxolimab. The receptors originated from an adult with an advanced solid tumor such as melanoma, head and neck, liver or kidney cancer.

The rearrangement links TRBV28 to TRBJ1-2; D perhaps matches TRBD1 (6 bases). Germline values: CDR1 MDHEN, CDR2 SYDVKM. V was cut by 2 bases and J by 3 bases, with 16 bases left in between. The CDR3 spans 16 residues. The CDR3 loop reads CASSLTPRGEDYGYTF. CDR3 DNA sequence: TGTGCCAGCAGTTTAACCCCTAGGGGGGAGGACTATGGCTACACCTTC.

The chain is built from TRBV2 and TRBJ1-3, with D hard to call. This CDR3 is built from 15 residues. Per germline, CDR1 SNHLY and CDR2 FYNNEI. V lost 5 bases and J 4 bases, leaving 15 bases between the germline ends. The CDR3 region is CASSIIQALGNTIYF. The CDR3 DNA follows: TGTGCCAGCAGTATCATTCAGGCTCTCGGAAACACCATATATTTT.

The chain is built from TRBV28 and TRBJ1-4; no clear D gene. The ends were cut back, 1 base at V and 7 bases at J, with 19 bases in the middle. In germline, CDR1 is MDHEN, CDR2 SYDVKM. This CDR3 region has 17 residues. The CDR3 loop is CASSLSLASLGGEKLFF. DNA of the CDR3: TGTGCCAGCAGTTTATCCCTAGCAAGTTTAGGAGGTGAAAAACTGTTTTTT.

The rearrangement uses TRBV19 and TRBJ2-1; 8 bases are a match to TRBD2. The germline V gene has CDR1 LNHDA and CDR2 SQIVND (reference sequence). V gave up 4 bases and J gave up 2 bases; unmatched junction bases: 7. The CDR3 consists of 16 residues. CDR3 loop: CASSTLPGLAYNEQFF. CDR3 in DNA: TGTGCCAGTAGTACCTTACCGGGACTAGCCTACAATGAGCAGTTCTTC.

V and J are TRBV6-1 and TRBJ2-5; D not resolved. CDR3 length: 12 residues. V was cut by 4 bases and J by 0 bases, with 3 bases left in between. Germline V gene lookup returns CDR1 MNHNS and CDR2 SASEGT. CDR3 DNA: TGTGCCAGCAGTGTTTACCAAGAGACCCAGTACTTC. Residues: CASSVYQETQYF.

On this clone itself: The junction does not match germline at one end; this may be a read error. The V call is TRBV5-6, the J call TRBJ2-7; D remains ambiguous. Per the germline V gene, CDR1 is SGHDT and CDR2 is YYEEEE. The CDR3 is 12 residues long. This chain's CDR3 is CASSFATYERYF. As DNA, the CDR3 is TGTGCCAGCAGCTTTGCCACCTACGAGCGGTACTTC. Filled out from reference TRBV5-6 and TRBJ2-7, the complete variable domain reads DAGVTQSPTHLIKTRGQQVTLRCSPKSGHDTVSWYQQALGQGPQFIFQYYEEEERQRGNFPDRFSGHQFPNYSSELNVNALLLGDSALYLCASSFATYERYFGPGTRLTVT.

The rearrangement links TRBV6-5 to TRBJ2-1; D assignment may be TRBD1 or TRBD2 (5 bases each). V was shortened by 4 bases and J by 4 bases, with 14 bases between the two germline ends. Germline values: CDR1 MNHEY, CDR2 SVGAGI. The CDR3 is made up of 15 amino acids. CDR3 sequence (DNA): TGTGCCAGCAGTTCCGGGACGGAGGTATACAATGAGCAGTTCTTC. Its translation: CASSSGTEVYNEQFF.

The chain is built from TRBV7-3 and TRBJ2-5, with 10 bases identical to TRBD1. Germline V gene data show CDR1 as SGHTA and CDR2 as FQGTGA. J lost 5 bases, V lost 5 bases, and 5 bases had no gene match. The CDR3 extends over 14 amino acids. The chain's CDR3 is CASSLTGGLETQYF. CDR3 coding DNA: TGTGCCAGCAGCCTGACAGGGGGCCTGGAGACCCAGTACTTC.

V is TRBV28 and J is TRBJ2-1; 7 bases map to TRBD1. The CDR3 loop spans 17 amino acids. The trim removed 5 bases at V and 2 bases at J, leaving 12 bases unmatched. From germline, CDR1 is MDHEN and CDR2 SYDVKM. In DNA, the CDR3 is TGTGCCAGCAGTACCTACAGGGGTGAGGCCACCTACAATGAGCAGTTCTTC. Translation gives CASSTYRGEATYNEQFF.

This chain connects TRBV6-6 to TRBJ2-3; possibly TRBD2 for D (5 bases). CDR1 MNHNY and CDR2 SVGAGI come from the germline V gene (reference sequence). Deletions cut 2 bases from V and 1 base from J, with 10 bases between. The length of the CDR3 is 15 residues. DNA of the CDR3: TGTGCCAGCAGTTACGAGGGTTTAGGCACAGATACGCAGTATTTT. It specifies CASSYEGLGTDTQYF.

V and J are TRBV4-1 and TRBJ2-2; 7 bases line up with TRBD2. CDR3 size: 17 residues. Unmatched junction bases numbered 11, after V lost 0 bases and J lost 7 bases. CDR1 MGHRA and CDR2 YSYEKL come from the germline V gene. CDR3 coding DNA: TGCGCCAGCAGCCAAGATGGGGGAGGGCCAATGGGCGGGGAGCTGTTTTTT. Residues: CASSQDGGGPMGGELFF.

This chain uses TRBV15 with TRBJ2-1; D is perhaps TRBD1 (6 bases). V dropped 8 bases and J dropped 2 bases, with 16 bases sitting between them. The length of the CDR3 is 15 residues. Germline assignment: CDR1 LNHNV and CDR2 YYDKDF (reference sequence). The CDR3 loop is CATEQSRQAYNEQFF. The DNA for the CDR3 is TGTGCCACCGAGCAAAGTCGACAGGCCTACAATGAGCAGTTCTTC.